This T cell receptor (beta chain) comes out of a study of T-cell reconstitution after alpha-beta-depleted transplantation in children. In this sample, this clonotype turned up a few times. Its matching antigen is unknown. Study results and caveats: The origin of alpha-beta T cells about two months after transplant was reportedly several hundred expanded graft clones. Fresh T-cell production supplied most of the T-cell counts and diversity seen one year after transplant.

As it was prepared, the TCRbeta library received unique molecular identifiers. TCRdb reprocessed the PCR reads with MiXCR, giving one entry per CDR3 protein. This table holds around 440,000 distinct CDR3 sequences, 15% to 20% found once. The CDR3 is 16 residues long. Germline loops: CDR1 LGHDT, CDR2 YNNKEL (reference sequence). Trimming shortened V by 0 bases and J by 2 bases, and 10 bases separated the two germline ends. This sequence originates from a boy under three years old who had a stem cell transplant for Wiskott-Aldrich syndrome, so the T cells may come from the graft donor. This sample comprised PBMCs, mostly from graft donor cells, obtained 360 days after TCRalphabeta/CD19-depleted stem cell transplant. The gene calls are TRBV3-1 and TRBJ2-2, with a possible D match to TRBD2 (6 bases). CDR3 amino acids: CASSQEWRVNTGELFF. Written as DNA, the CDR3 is TGTGCCAGCAGCCAAGAATGGAGGGTAAACACCGGGGAGCTGTTTTTT. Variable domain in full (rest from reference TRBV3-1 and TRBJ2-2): DTAVSQTPKYLVTQMGNDKSIKCEQNLGHDTMYWYKQDSKKFLKIMFSYNNKELIINETVPNRFSPKSPDKAHLNLHINSLELGDSAVYFCASSQEWRVNTGELFFGEGSRLTVL.